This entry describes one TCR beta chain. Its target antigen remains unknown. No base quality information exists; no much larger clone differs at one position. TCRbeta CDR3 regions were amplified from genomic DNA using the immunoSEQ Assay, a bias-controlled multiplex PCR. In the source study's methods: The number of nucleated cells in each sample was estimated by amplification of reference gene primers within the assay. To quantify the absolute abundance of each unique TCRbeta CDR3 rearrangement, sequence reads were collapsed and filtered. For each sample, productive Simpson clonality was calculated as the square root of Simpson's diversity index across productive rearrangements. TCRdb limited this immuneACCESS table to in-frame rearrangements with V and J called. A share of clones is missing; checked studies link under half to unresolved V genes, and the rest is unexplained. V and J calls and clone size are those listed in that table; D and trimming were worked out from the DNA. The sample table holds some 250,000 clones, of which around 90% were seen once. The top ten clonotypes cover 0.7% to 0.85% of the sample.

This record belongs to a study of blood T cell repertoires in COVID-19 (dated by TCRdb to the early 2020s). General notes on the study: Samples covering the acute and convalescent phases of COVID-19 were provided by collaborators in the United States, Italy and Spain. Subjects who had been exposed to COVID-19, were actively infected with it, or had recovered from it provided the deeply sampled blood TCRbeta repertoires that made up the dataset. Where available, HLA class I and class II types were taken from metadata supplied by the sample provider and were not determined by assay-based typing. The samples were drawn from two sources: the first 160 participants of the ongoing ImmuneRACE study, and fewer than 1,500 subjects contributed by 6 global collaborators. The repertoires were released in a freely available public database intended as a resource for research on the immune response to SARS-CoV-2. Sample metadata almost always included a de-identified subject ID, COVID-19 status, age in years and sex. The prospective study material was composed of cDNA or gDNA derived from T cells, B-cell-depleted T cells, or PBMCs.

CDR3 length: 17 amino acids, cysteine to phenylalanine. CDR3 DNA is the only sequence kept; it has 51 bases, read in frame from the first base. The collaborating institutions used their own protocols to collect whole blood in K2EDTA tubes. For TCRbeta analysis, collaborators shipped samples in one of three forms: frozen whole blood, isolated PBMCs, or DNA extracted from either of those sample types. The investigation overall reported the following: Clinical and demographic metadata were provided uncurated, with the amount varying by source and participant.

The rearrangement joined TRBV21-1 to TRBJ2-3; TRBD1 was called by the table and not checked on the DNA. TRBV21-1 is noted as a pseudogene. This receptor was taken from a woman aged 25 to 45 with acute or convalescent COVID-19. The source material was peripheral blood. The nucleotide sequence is TGTGCCAGCAGCAAGGGGGCCAGGGGACAGGGGACAGATACGCAGTATTTT. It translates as CASSKGARGQGTDTQYF.